A selection of T cell receptor beta chains follows, all from one sample in a study of T cell responses to AZD1222 COVID-19 vaccine. This table comes from immunoSEQ multiplex PCR, and its TCRdb copy is limited to in-frame clones, with some not included. This table has about 180,000 clones, over 80% appearing once. The specimen comprised peripheral blood, sampled 28 days after the second dose of the MenACWY control vaccine. All receptors come from an adult who received the MenACWY meningococcal vaccine as a control. CDR3s include the opening cysteine and the closing phenylalanine or tryptophan. A D gene is named only where the DNA matches it firmly. Where a row states a size, it is once, few, many or the class of an expanded clone; other rows omit it.

clone_size | d_call | j_call | v_call | cdr3_nt | cdr3_aa
. | . | TRBJ2-1 | TRBV12-3/TRBV12-4 | TGTGCCAGCAGTGATGAAAGGGAGCAGTTCTTC | CASSDEREQFF
. | TRBD1 | TRBJ1-3 | TRBV10-2 | TGCGCCAGCAGTTCAACAGGGGTACCTGGAAACACCATATATTTT | CASSSTGVPGNTIYF
. | . | TRBJ2-1 | TRBV6-2/TRBV6-3 | TGTGCCAGCAGTACGACGGGTGAGTCCTACAATGAGCAGTTCTTC | CASSTTGESYNEQFF
. | TRBD1 | TRBJ1-2 | TRBV2 | TGTGCCAGCAGTGGGGACAGTAACTATGGCTACACCTTC | CASSGDSNYGYTF
. | TRBD1 | TRBJ1-4 | TRBV7-2 | TGTGCCAGCAGCAGGGGTGGGACAGGAGTTGAGAAACTGTTTTTT | CASSRGGTGVEKLFF
. | . | TRBJ2-2 | TRBV7-9 | TGTGCCAGCAGCCGCCTACTGCTCGTCACCGGGGAGCTGTTTTTT | CASSRLLLVTGELFF
. | . | TRBJ1-1 | TRBV18 | TGTGCCAGCTCACCAAACGAGGTTAGAGGGACTGAAGCTTTCTTT | CASSPNEVRGTEAFF
. | TRBD2 | TRBJ2-2 | TRBV19 | TGTGCCAGCAATGGACTAGCGGGGGGTTGGACCGGGGAGCTGTTTTTT | CASNGLAGGWTGELFF
few | TRBD1 | TRBJ1-1 | TRBV30 | TGTGCGAAACAGGGGGGCAACACTGAAGCTTTCTTT | CAKQGGNTEAFF
. | TRBD2 | TRBJ2-3 | TRBV6-5 | TGTGCCAGCAGTTTGACTAGCGTCACAGATACGCAGTATTTT | CASSLTSVTDTQYF
. | . | TRBJ1-5 | TRBV16 | TGTGCCAGCAGCCATCAATATAGCAATCAGCCCCAGCATTTT | CASSHQYSNQPQHF
. | . | TRBJ1-3 | TRBV7-6 | TGTGCCAGCAGCCTACAGGATAAGGGGTTGGACACCATATATTTT | CASSLQDKGLDTIYF
. | . | TRBJ2-2 | TRBV29-1 | TGCAGCGTTGGCCAGGGGATCACCGGGGAGCTGTTTTTT | CSVGQGITGELFF
. | . | TRBJ2-3 | TRBV7-2 | TGTGCCAGCAGCGCCTACATGGCCAGGACGCAGTATTTT | CASSAYMARTQYF
. | . | TRBJ1-4 | TRBV7-2 | TGTGCCAGCAAGTCCAGAACTAATGAAAAACTGTTTTTT | CASKSRTNEKLFF
. | . | TRBJ2-5 | TRBV4-3 | TGCGCCAGCAGCCAAGGTCAAGGGGGGGGAGAGACCCAGTACTTC | CASSQGQGGGETQYF
. | . | TRBJ2-7 | TRBV3-1/TRBV3-2 | TGTGCCAGCAGCCTCCGACAGGCTCACGAGCAGTACTTC | CASSLRQAHEQYF
. | . | TRBJ1-2 | TRBV5-6 | TGTGCCAGCAGCCGGGGAGCTGGCTACACCTTC | CASSRGAGYTF
. | TRBD1 | TRBJ1-4 | TRBV4-3 | TGCGCCAGCAGCCAGAATCCCACCGGGACAGGGGGCGAAAAACTGTTTTTT | CASSQNPTGTGGEKLFF
. | . | TRBJ1-2 | TRBV6-2/TRBV6-3 | TGTGCCAGCAGCCCCCAGACGAGTGGCTACACCTTC | CASSPQTSGYTF
. | . | TRBJ1-2 | TRBV6-1 | TGTGCCAGCAGTGAACGGTCCCGGGGTGGCTACACCTTC | CASSERSRGGYTF
. | . | TRBJ1-2 | TRBV7-9 | TGTGCCAGCAGCCCGGACAGTTTTCGGTATGGCTACACCTTC | CASSPDSFRYGYTF
. | TRBD1 | TRBJ1-4 | TRBV5-8 | TGTGCCAGCAGCGCCGGACGGATAACAGGGGGAAGGGGTGAAAAACTGTTTTTT | CASSAGRITGGRGEKLFF
. | . | TRBJ2-5 | TRBV6-5 | TGTGCCAGTCAACCCGACAACCAAGAGACCCAGTACTTC | CASQPDNQETQYF
. | . | TRBJ1-2 | TRBV12-3/TRBV12-4 | TGTGCCAGCAGTTTCAATAGGGTTGGCTACACCTTC | CASSFNRVGYTF
. | TRBD2 | TRBJ2-7 | TRBV7-2 | TGTGCCAGCAGGCCTAGCGGGGGGACCTACGAGCAGTACTTC | CASRPSGGTYEQYF
. | . | TRBJ1-2 | TRBV19 | TGTGCCAGTAAGGGAGATAACAGTGTATATGGCTACACCTTC | CASKGDNSVYGYTF
. | . | TRBJ1-2 | TRBV5-5 | TGTGCCAGCAGCTTTGAGGACAGCAACTATGGCTACACCTTC | CASSFEDSNYGYTF
. | TRBD1 | TRBJ1-1 | TRBV12-3/TRBV12-4 | TGTGCCAGCAGCCCGGACAGGGGCTTTGAAGCTTTCTTT | CASSPDRGFEAFF
. | TRBD1 | TRBJ1-4 | TRBV18 | TGTGCCAGCTCAGCTTTCGGGACAGCAGAAAAACTGTTTTTT | CASSAFGTAEKLFF
. | . | TRBJ1-6 | TRBV7-2 | TGTGCCAGCAGCCATCATAATTCACCCCTCCACTTT | CASSHHNSPLHF